The clone carrying this TCR beta chain was counted many times. Its target is unknown. The data were taken from a study of regulatory T cells in long-lasting Graves disease. Notes on the study in general: TRBV28 was favored in persistent disease, as were TRBJ1-2 and TRBJ2-5.

Trimming shortened V by 11 bases and J by 2 bases, and 13 bases separated the two germline ends. The CDR3 consists of 12 residues. Germline CDR1 MDHEN, CDR2 SYDVKM. The authors built TCR beta libraries using iRepertoire HTBI primers and Arm-PCR of CDR3 regions. A single record per CDR3 protein comes from TCRdb applying MiXCR to the multiplex PCR reads. The sample has over 350,000 distinct CDR3 sequences, around 13% seen once. The sample's time point: newly diagnosed GD, antithyroid drugs for less than 3 months. The TCR library was made from RNA extracted from PBMCs. Guidelines of the American Thyroid Association were used to diagnose Graves' disease. A peripheral blood sample, approximately 10 milliliters in volume, was drawn into EDTA tubes. These data were likewise used in another study, on T cells in Graves' hyperthyroidism and ophthalmopathy.

The clonotype was recovered from a woman aged 45-60 years with Graves disease. The specimen comprised peripheral blood mononuclear cells (PBMCs), sampled at new diagnosis, from a patient treated with antithyroid drugs. J is TRBJ2-7 and V is TRBV28, with D perhaps TRBD2 (6 bases). As DNA, the CDR3 is TGTGCCCATAGCGGCCGCCCCTACGAGCAGTACTTC. Translated: CAHSGRPYEQYF. The variable domain in full, with the rest retrieved from reference TRBV28 and TRBJ2-7, is DVKVTQSSRYLVKRTGEKVFLECVQDMDHENMFWYRQDPGLGLRLIYFSYDVKMKEKGDIPEGYSVSREKKERFSLILESASTNQTSMYLCAHSGRPYEQYFGPGTRLTVT.